These 4 T cell receptor beta chains were sequenced from one sample in a study of blood T cell repertoires in COVID-19. Only in-frame clones appear in the TCRdb table, and some are missing; sequencing was by immunoSEQ multiplex PCR. The sample shows roughly 280,000 clones, about 85% of them seen only once. Source material: peripheral blood. Receptors originate from a man between 18 and 35 years old with active or convalescent COVID-19.

This chain uses TRBV6-4 with TRBJ2-3; a possible D gene is TRBD1 (6 bases). Germline lookup yields CDR1 MRHNA and CDR2 SNTAGT. The CDR3 is made up of 15 amino acids. Between the trimmed V and J ends, which lost 5 bases and 5 bases, there was a span of 17 bases. The CDR3: CASSTGSSPGDTQYF. The CDR3, as DNA: TGTGCCAGCAGTACAGGGAGTTCGCCCGGAGATACGCAGTATTTT.

V gene TRBV19 combines with J gene TRBJ2-1; possible D gene TRBD2, 7 bases. Trimming cost V 0 bases and J 1 base, with 10 bases left between them. The germline V gene encodes CDR1 LNHDA and CDR2 SQIVND (reference sequence). The CDR3 runs to 16 residues. This chain's CDR3 is CASSIDRGGSYNEQFF. The CDR3 nucleotides are TGTGCCAGTAGTATAGATAGGGGGGGATCCTACAATGAGCAGTTCTTC.

The rearrangement links TRBV7-2 to TRBJ2-6; 9 nucleotides align to TRBD2. This CDR3 is 18 amino acids long. Germline lookup yields CDR1 SGHTA and CDR2 FQGNSA. The J segment lost 3 bases and the V segment lost 6 bases, leaving 12 bases of the junction unmatched. CDR3 residues: CASRVFAGGPGGANVLTF. Here the CDR3 DNA reads TGTGCCAGCAGGGTTTTTGCGGGAGGGCCAGGTGGGGCCAACGTCCTGACTTTC.

This clone was counted between two and nine times. The CDR3 DNA reads as TGTGCCAGCAATAAAGGCACGGGAACTAATTCACCCCTCCACTTT. The encoded protein is CASNKGTGTNSPLHF. This chain joins TRBV2 and TRBJ1-6; D call uncertain. The germline V gene has CDR1 SNHLY and CDR2 FYNNEI. The CDR3 spans 15 residues. The germline V and J ends were trimmed by 7 bases and 6 bases, with 16 bases remaining between them.